This TCR beta chain emerged from a study of cytomegalovirus exposure and HLA in healthy donors. Study context: The 120 validation repertoires matched the roughly 650 first-cohort repertoires in platform, a later analysis reported. Study-level points and caveats: CMV antigen specificity of three CMV-associated chains was confirmed in vitro. It was approximately 170 TCR beta chains that were listed as cytomegalovirus-associated.

As for this clone: Its antigen is currently unknown.

The protocol was immunoSEQ multiplex PCR, while the TCRdb copy is restricted to in-frame clones and leaves out a portion. Here the sample spans some 99,000 clones, around nine tenths being singletons. From germline, CDR1 is MNHNS and CDR2 SASEGT. CDR3 length: 13 amino acids. Trimming removed 1 base from V and 7 bases from J; junction bases left unmatched: 3. This receptor was obtained from a woman under 30 in good health and CMV-seronegative. This rearrangement joins TRBV6-1 to TRBJ1-2; TRBD1 aligns across 7 bases. Sequencing was performed on PBMCs. CDR3 nucleotide sequence: TGTGCCAGCAGTGAAGTACAGGGGTCTGGCTACACCTTC. It encodes CASSEVQGSGYTF.